These 5 T cell receptor beta chains were sequenced from one sample in a study of T cell changes during pregnancy in multiple sclerosis. Method: immunoSEQ multiplex PCR; TCRdb's copy keeps in-frame clones and lacks some. The data contain 80,000 to 100,000 clones, approximately 95% of them singletons. Sample: peripheral blood, taken after pregnancy. Every receptor here comes from a female donor with multiple sclerosis, enrolled in a pregnancy study.

This chain links TRBV28 with TRBJ2-1; 10 nucleotides align to TRBD2. Looked up from germline, CDR1 is MDHEN and CDR2 is SYDVKM. This CDR3 region has 15 residues. Losses at the gene ends were 7 bases for V and 7 bases for J; bases not matched to a gene: 10. The DNA of the CDR3 is TGTGCCAGCATAAGCGGGAGGGGTGCGGCGAATGAGCAGTTCTTC. Protein: CASISGRGAANEQFF.

The sample holds one count of this clone. The J gene is TRBJ2-2, the V gene TRBV28; D may be TRBD2 (6 bases). V lost 1 base and J 0 bases, leaving 9 bases between the germline ends. Germline V CDR1 and CDR2: MDHEN, SYDVKM. This CDR3 is built from 16 residues. In DNA, the CDR3 is TGTGCCAGCAGTTTATTAGGGACTCCGAACACCGGGGAGCTGTTTTTT. This gives the protein CASSLLGTPNTGELFF.

The V call is TRBV18, the J call TRBJ2-3, with a tentative D call TRBD2 (5 bases). Germline lookup yields CDR1 KGHSH and CDR2 LQKENI. Trimming shortened V by 2 bases and J by 4 bases, and 13 bases separated the two germline ends. This CDR3 has 15 residues. The CDR3 DNA reads as TGTGCCAGCTCACCATTGAGACGAGCGGCAGATACGCAGTATTTT. This translates into CASSPLRRAADTQYF.

V usage is TRBV19 and J usage is TRBJ1-1; a weak D match, TRBD1 (5 bases). Germline loops: CDR1 LNHDA, CDR2 SQIVND (reference sequence). Trimming removed 8 bases at V and 4 bases at J, with 17 bases between. The CDR3 totals 14 residues. The DNA for the CDR3 is TGTGCCAGTGGGGGAGGTGGATTCGGCACTGAAGCTTTCTTT. Protein sequence: CASGGGGFGTEAFF. The variable domain in full, with the rest retrieved from reference TRBV19 and TRBJ1-1, is DGGITQSPKYLFRKEGQNVTLSCEQNLNHDAMYWYRQDPGQGLRLIYYSQIVNDFQKGDIAEGYSVSREKKESFPLTVTSAQKNPTAFYLCASGGGGFGTEAFFGQGTRLTVV.

V usage is TRBV7-2 and J usage is TRBJ2-3; 7 bases match TRBD2. This CDR3 comprises 13 residues. CDR1 SGHTA and CDR2 FQGNSA come from the germline V gene. The ends lost 5 bases at V and 11 bases at J; junction bases unmatched: 10. Here the CDR3 reads CASSPSGRGGQYF. The CDR3 DNA is TGTGCCAGCAGCCCTAGCGGCCGCGGGGGGCAGTATTTT.